This is a list of T cell receptor beta chains from one sample in a study of vaccination and CD4 T cells after COVID-19. For these receptors, no antigen is known. MiXCR, applied by TCRdb to the PCR reads, yields one record per CDR3 protein. Of 8,400 or so distinct CDR3 sequences in the sample, about 48% were seen once. Sequenced sample: CD4+ T cells from blood, cultured in vitro. The receptors come from a human donor in good health. Each CDR3 is given with its conserved first and last residue. Fields, in order: D gene, clone size, V gene, J gene, CDR3 DNA, CDR3 protein. D genes are given only for firm matches. Only some rows state a clone size, as once, few, many or a class for expanded clones.

d_gene: TRBD2
abundance: -
v_gene: TRBV27
j_gene: TRBJ2-3
CDR3nt: TGTGCCAGCCATAGCGGGAGTGGCCTAGGAACAGATACGCAGTATTTT
CDR3aa: CASHSGSGLGTDTQYF

d_gene: TRBD2
abundance: -
v_gene: TRBV7-8
j_gene: TRBJ2-2
CDR3nt: TGTGCCAGCAGCCCCCGGGGACTAGCATCGAACACCGGGGAGCTGTTTTTT
CDR3aa: CASSPRGLASNTGELFF

d_gene: -
abundance: -
v_gene: TRBV2
j_gene: TRBJ2-5
CDR3nt: TGTGCCAGCAGATCAGACCAAGAGACCCAGTACTTC
CDR3aa: CASRSDQETQYF

d_gene: -
abundance: -
v_gene: TRBV15
j_gene: TRBJ1-1
CDR3nt: TGTGCCACCAGCAGAGATCTTGGGACACAGAACACTGAAGCTTTCTTT
CDR3aa: CATSRDLGTQNTEAFF

d_gene: -
abundance: -
v_gene: TRBV7-9
j_gene: TRBJ2-4
CDR3nt: TGTGCCAGCAGCTTATGGTCCCCAAGGCCTTCGGTAGCCAAAAACATTCAGTACTTC
CDR3aa: CASSLWSPRPSVAKNIQYF

d_gene: TRBD1
abundance: -
v_gene: TRBV12-3/TRBV12-4
j_gene: TRBJ1-2
CDR3nt: TGTGCCAGCAGTACAGGGGCGGGGGGCTACACCTTC
CDR3aa: CASSTGAGGYTF

d_gene: TRBD1
abundance: -
v_gene: TRBV28
j_gene: TRBJ1-2
CDR3nt: TGTGCCAGCAGGACAGGGGGCAGTAACTATGGCTACACCTTC
CDR3aa: CASRTGGSNYGYTF

d_gene: -
abundance: few
v_gene: TRBV10-1
j_gene: TRBJ2-2
CDR3nt: TGCGCCAGCAGCCCCGCGGGGATTTCGAACACCGGGGAGCTGTTTTTT
CDR3aa: CASSPAGISNTGELFF

d_gene: TRBD1
abundance: -
v_gene: TRBV7-6
j_gene: TRBJ2-1
CDR3nt: TGTGCCAGCAGCTTAACTGGGGGGACAGGGCGGAATGAGCAGTTCTTC
CDR3aa: CASSLTGGTGRNEQFF

d_gene: -
abundance: -
v_gene: TRBV7-9
j_gene: TRBJ2-7
CDR3nt: TGTGCCAGCAGCTCATGGGGCGGTCAGAGCTCCTACGAGCAGTACTTC
CDR3aa: CASSSWGGQSSYEQYF

d_gene: -
abundance: few
v_gene: TRBV7-8
j_gene: TRBJ1-5
CDR3nt: TGTGCCAGCAGCTTAGCTCCAGGGAACCAGCCCCAGCATTTT
CDR3aa: CASSLAPGNQPQHF

d_gene: -
abundance: -
v_gene: TRBV10-3
j_gene: TRBJ2-1
CDR3nt: TGTGCCATCAGGGGGACTCCAAATGAGCAGTTCTTC
CDR3aa: CAIRGTPNEQFF

d_gene: TRBD2
abundance: -
v_gene: TRBV7-8
j_gene: TRBJ2-1
CDR3nt: TGTGCCAGCAGCTTAGAGGGGCTAGCGGGTCGAAGGGGTGAGCAGTTCTTC
CDR3aa: CASSLEGLAGRRGEQFF

d_gene: TRBD1
abundance: few
v_gene: TRBV12-3/TRBV12-4
j_gene: TRBJ1-2
CDR3nt: TGTGCCAGCAGTCCGGACAGGGGCGCTTGGAGCTACACCTTC
CDR3aa: CASSPDRGAWSYTF

d_gene: -
abundance: -
v_gene: TRBV29-1
j_gene: TRBJ1-2
CDR3nt: TGCAGCGTTGGAGAAATGACCTTC
CDR3aa: CSVGEMTF

d_gene: -
abundance: -
v_gene: TRBV11-2
j_gene: TRBJ2-7
CDR3nt: TGTGCCAGCAGCGCCTCGGATCGCTACGAGCAGTACTTC
CDR3aa: CASSASDRYEQYF

d_gene: TRBD2
abundance: -
v_gene: TRBV20-1
j_gene: TRBJ2-7
CDR3nt: TGCAGTCCTCGGCTAGCGGCTACCTACGAGCAGTACTTC
CDR3aa: CSPRLAATYEQYF

d_gene: -
abundance: -
v_gene: TRBV27
j_gene: TRBJ2-7
CDR3nt: TGTGCCAGCAGTTTTTCCATAGGACAGTCCTACGAGCAGTACTTC
CDR3aa: CASSFSIGQSYEQYF

d_gene: -
abundance: few
v_gene: TRBV20-1
j_gene: TRBJ1-1
CDR3nt: TGCAGTGCTAGAAGAGGTCCTAACGCTTTCTTT
CDR3aa: CSARRGPNAFF

d_gene: -
abundance: -
v_gene: TRBV28
j_gene: TRBJ1-5
CDR3nt: TGTGCCAGCAGCTTAAGGCATTCTCGCAATCAGCCCCAGCATTTT
CDR3aa: CASSLRHSRNQPQHF

d_gene: TRBD2
abundance: -
v_gene: TRBV2
j_gene: TRBJ2-2
CDR3nt: TGTGCCAGCAAAGGACTAGCGGGGACGACCGGGGAGCTGTTTTTT
CDR3aa: CASKGLAGTTGELFF

d_gene: -
abundance: few
v_gene: TRBV28
j_gene: TRBJ1-1
CDR3nt: TGTGCCAGCAGTTTATGGGTTCTCAGGGGTAGGAACACTGAAGCTTTCTTT
CDR3aa: CASSLWVLRGRNTEAFF

d_gene: TRBD1
abundance: -
v_gene: TRBV6-1
j_gene: TRBJ2-7
CDR3nt: TGTGCCAGTTACAGGGGCCTTGGCTACGAGCAGTACTTC
CDR3aa: CASYRGLGYEQYF

d_gene: TRBD1
abundance: -
v_gene: TRBV5-3
j_gene: TRBJ2-5
CDR3nt: TGTGCCAGCAGTGAGGGGACAGGGGGAGAAGAGACCCAGTACTTC
CDR3aa: CASSEGTGGEETQYF

d_gene: -
abundance: once
v_gene: TRBV28
j_gene: TRBJ2-2
CDR3nt: TGTGCCAGCAGTTTCGGGGGGCCGAACACCGGGGAGCTGTTTTTT
CDR3aa: CASSFGGPNTGELFF

d_gene: -
abundance: -
v_gene: TRBV28
j_gene: TRBJ1-4
CDR3nt: TGTGCCAGCAGTTTAAGCGGGTTCACTAATGAAAAACTGTTTTTT
CDR3aa: CASSLSGFTNEKLFF

d_gene: TRBD2
abundance: -
v_gene: TRBV20-1
j_gene: TRBJ2-7
CDR3nt: TGCAGTGCAATACAAACTAGCGGGAGGGCCCGATCGAACGAGCAGTACTTC
CDR3aa: CSAIQTSGRARSNEQYF

d_gene: TRBD1
abundance: -
v_gene: TRBV5-1
j_gene: TRBJ2-7
CDR3nt: TGCGCCAGCAGCTCACCGGGACAGTACTACGAGCAGTACTTC
CDR3aa: CASSSPGQYYEQYF

d_gene: TRBD1
abundance: -
v_gene: TRBV7-9
j_gene: TRBJ1-5
CDR3nt: TGTGCCAGCAGCCCAGGGACAGGGAGCCTTCAGCCCCAGCATTTT
CDR3aa: CASSPGTGSLQPQHF

d_gene: TRBD1
abundance: -
v_gene: TRBV10-1
j_gene: TRBJ2-3
CDR3nt: TGCGCCAGCAGTCCCGGGACAGGGGCCGGAGATACGCAGTATTTT
CDR3aa: CASSPGTGAGDTQYF

d_gene: TRBD1
abundance: -
v_gene: TRBV28
j_gene: TRBJ1-2
CDR3nt: TGTGCCAGCAGTAAACAGGGGGCAAGCGGCTACACCTTC
CDR3aa: CASSKQGASGYTF

d_gene: -
abundance: -
v_gene: TRBV7-2
j_gene: TRBJ1-1
CDR3nt: TGTGCCAGCAGCTCCAGGGTGACCACTGAAGCTTTCTTT
CDR3aa: CASSSRVTTEAFF

d_gene: -
abundance: -
v_gene: TRBV6-1
j_gene: TRBJ2-7
CDR3nt: TGTGCCAGCAGTCGAGGGGGGGCCTACGAGCAGTACTTC
CDR3aa: CASSRGGAYEQYF

d_gene: -
abundance: -
v_gene: TRBV24-1
j_gene: TRBJ2-1
CDR3nt: TGTGCCACCAGTGACGGAGGAGGAGGTACTCTCAATGAGCAGTTCTTC
CDR3aa: CATSDGGGGTLNEQFF

d_gene: TRBD1
abundance: few
v_gene: TRBV6-1
j_gene: TRBJ1-5
CDR3nt: TGTGCCAGCAGTCCGACAGGGGTGGTTAGGGGCAATCAGCCCCAGCATTTT
CDR3aa: CASSPTGVVRGNQPQHF

d_gene: -
abundance: -
v_gene: TRBV5-4
j_gene: TRBJ1-1
CDR3nt: TGTGCCAGCAGCAAACAGGGTTCGGGGGACACTGAAGCTTTCTTT
CDR3aa: CASSKQGSGDTEAFF

d_gene: -
abundance: few
v_gene: TRBV20-1
j_gene: TRBJ1-2
CDR3nt: TGCAGTGCTAGAGATCTTCTAGACATCTATGGCTACACCTTC
CDR3aa: CSARDLLDIYGYTF

d_gene: -
abundance: -
v_gene: TRBV15
j_gene: TRBJ1-6
CDR3nt: TGTGCCACCAGCACCCGGCAGGGTAATTCACCCCTCCACTTT
CDR3aa: CATSTRQGNSPLHF

d_gene: TRBD1
abundance: -
v_gene: TRBV6-1
j_gene: TRBJ1-1
CDR3nt: TGTGCCACCCGACAGGGGTCTTATCTGAAGAACACTGAAGCTTTCTTT
CDR3aa: CATRQGSYLKNTEAFF

d_gene: TRBD2
abundance: -
v_gene: TRBV30
j_gene: TRBJ2-1
CDR3nt: TGTGCCTGGAAGGCGACTAGCGGTTTGATCAATGAGCAGTTCTTC
CDR3aa: CAWKATSGLINEQFF

d_gene: -
abundance: -
v_gene: TRBV12-1
j_gene: TRBJ2-2
CDR3nt: TGTGCCAGCAGCCCGCCCCCGCTCCAGAACACCGGGGAGCCGTTTTTT
CDR3aa: CASSPPPLQNTGEPFF

d_gene: TRBD1
abundance: -
v_gene: TRBV6-5
j_gene: TRBJ2-3
CDR3nt: TGTGCCAGCAGTTCGACCGGGACAGGCACAGATACGCAGTATTTT
CDR3aa: CASSSTGTGTDTQYF

d_gene: TRBD1
abundance: -
v_gene: TRBV4-1
j_gene: TRBJ1-5
CDR3nt: TGCGCCAGCAGCCAAGAATTGAGGGGGCGGGCGGGTCAGCCCCAGCATTTT
CDR3aa: CASSQELRGRAGQPQHF

d_gene: -
abundance: few
v_gene: TRBV6-1
j_gene: TRBJ2-7
CDR3nt: TGTGCCAGCAGCACCAAATCGACAGAATACTACGAGCAGTACTTC
CDR3aa: CASSTKSTEYYEQYF

d_gene: -
abundance: once
v_gene: TRBV29-1
j_gene: TRBJ1-1
CDR3nt: TGCAGCGTTGGAGTTGGGACCACTGAAGCTTTCTTT
CDR3aa: CSVGVGTTEAFF

d_gene: TRBD1
abundance: -
v_gene: TRBV19
j_gene: TRBJ2-1
CDR3nt: TGTGCCAGTAGTACCGGGACAGGGGGCTTCAATGAGCAGTTCTTC
CDR3aa: CASSTGTGGFNEQFF

d_gene: -
abundance: -
v_gene: TRBV5-4
j_gene: TRBJ2-7
CDR3nt: TGTGCCAGCACCATCCACGGAGTAAACTACGAGCAGTACTTC
CDR3aa: CASTIHGVNYEQYF

d_gene: TRBD2
abundance: -
v_gene: TRBV28
j_gene: TRBJ2-1
CDR3nt: TGTGCCAGCAGATTCATAGCGGGGGGGCGCTCCTACAATGAGCAGTTCTTC
CDR3aa: CASRFIAGGRSYNEQFF

d_gene: -
abundance: few
v_gene: TRBV4-1
j_gene: TRBJ1-5
CDR3nt: TGCGCCAGCAGCCAAGATCTGTCCGGGGTTCAGCCCCAGCATTTT
CDR3aa: CASSQDLSGVQPQHF

d_gene: -
abundance: -
v_gene: TRBV7-8
j_gene: TRBJ2-1
CDR3nt: TGTGCCAGCAGCTCCCGTAGAGGGTTTAGGGGTGAGCAGTTCTTC
CDR3aa: CASSSRRGFRGEQFF

d_gene: -
abundance: -
v_gene: TRBV2
j_gene: TRBJ2-3
CDR3nt: TGTGCCAGCCGCCCGGGGGCCTACACAGATACGCAGTATTTT
CDR3aa: CASRPGAYTDTQYF

d_gene: -
abundance: -
v_gene: TRBV21-1
j_gene: TRBJ2-3
CDR3nt: TGTGCCAGCAGCAAAAGTGCAGATACGCAGTATTTT
CDR3aa: CASSKSADTQYF

d_gene: -
abundance: -
v_gene: TRBV11-2
j_gene: TRBJ1-2
CDR3nt: TGTGCCAGCAGCTTAGTAAAGTCCGGAGGGGGGGCGCAGGGCTACACCTTC
CDR3aa: CASSLVKSGGGAQGYTF

d_gene: -
abundance: -
v_gene: TRBV7-2
j_gene: TRBJ1-1
CDR3nt: TGTGCCAGCAGCTCCACGGGCACTGAAGCTTTCTTT
CDR3aa: CASSSTGTEAFF